This is a list of T cell receptor beta chains from one sample in a study of identical twins. Each CDR3 protein gets one entry after TCRdb re-called the 5' RACE reads with MiXCR. Of roughly 1,500,000 distinct CDR3 sequences detected, less than 40% appear once; the ten largest clones hold about 0.25%. The source material was cord blood. Source of these receptors: a newborn girl in good health. The CDR3 runs from the conserved cysteine through the conserved F or W. D genes are given only for firm matches. Clone size is stated in some rows and not others, as once, few, many or a class when expanded.

j_call	v_call	clone_size	d_call	cdr3_nt	cdr3_aa
TRBJ1-1	TRBV20-1	-	-	TGCAGTGCTGGTCAGGGGCTGAACACTGAAGCTTTCTTT	CSAGQGLNTEAFF
TRBJ1-4	TRBV28	-	-	TGTGCCAGCAGTGTCGTAGGGGAAACTAATGAAAAACTGTTTTTT	CASSVVGETNEKLFF
TRBJ1-5	TRBV5-1	-	-	TGCGCCATGCAGAGTATCACCGATCAGCCCCAGCATTTT	CAMQSITDQPQHF
TRBJ2-6	TRBV12-3/TRBV12-4	-	-	TGTGCCAGCAGCCCTAGTGGGCTACCCTCTGGGGCCAACGTCCTGACTTTC	CASSPSGLPSGANVLTF
TRBJ2-3	TRBV6-6	-	TRBD2	TGTGCCAGCCGGGGGGAAGGGTCGGTTACGCAGTATTTT	CASRGEGSVTQYF
TRBJ2-7	TRBV5-1	-	-	TGCGCCAGCAGCTTGAATGGCTATATCTCCTACGAGCAGTACTTC	CASSLNGYISYEQYF
TRBJ2-1	TRBV20-1	-	-	TGCAGCGCTAGCCGGCCTGCTGGTAGGTCCTACAATGAGCAGTTCTTC	CSASRPAGRSYNEQFF
TRBJ1-1	TRBV5-1	-	-	TGCGCCAGCAGCTTGGCTTATGGTTTCACTGAAGCTTTCTTT	CASSLAYGFTEAFF
TRBJ2-5	TRBV5-1	-	-	TGCGCCAGCAGCTTGCGGACACCAATGCAGGGGACCCAGTACTTC	CASSLRTPMQGTQYF
TRBJ2-7	TRBV5-1	few	-	TGCGCCAGCAGCTTTGGAAAGTTCTACGAGCAGTACTTC	CASSFGKFYEQYF
TRBJ1-5	TRBV20-1	-	TRBD1	TGCAGTGCTCTACTGACAGGGTGGAGGGATAGCAATCAGCCCCAGCATTTT	CSALLTGWRDSNQPQHF
TRBJ2-7	TRBV11-2	few	-	TGTGCCAGCAGCTCTCTAGGGCCTAGCGAAACCTACGAGCAGTACTTC	CASSSLGPSETYEQYF
TRBJ1-3	TRBV4-2	-	-	TGTGCCAGCAGCCCGAATGGGGGGGCTGGAAACACCATATATTTT	CASSPNGGAGNTIYF
TRBJ2-5	TRBV7-2	-	TRBD1	TGTGCCAGCAGCTTAGTTCGGACGAGATCGGACAGGGGAGAGACCCAGTACTTC	CASSLVRTRSDRGETQYF
TRBJ2-2	TRBV20-1	-	-	TGCAGTGCTAGAGTCGCAGCGGCGAGGACCGGGGAGCTGTTTTTT	CSARVAAARTGELFF
TRBJ1-5	TRBV27	few	-	TGTGCCAGCAGTTTAGCGTCGGGCGGTAGCAATCAGCCCCAGCATTTT	CASSLASGGSNQPQHF
TRBJ1-1	TRBV29-1	few	-	TGCAGCGTTGAAGATTTTACTGAAGCTTTCTTT	CSVEDFTEAFF
TRBJ2-7	TRBV24-1	-	TRBD1	TGTGCCACCAGTGAATGTGGGACAGGGGGCTGCGAGCAGTACTTC	CATSECGTGGCEQYF
TRBJ2-1	TRBV5-1	-	-	TGCGCCAGCAGCTTGGGGATTATTGATGAGCAGTTCTTC	CASSLGIIDEQFF
TRBJ2-1	TRBV7-9	few	-	TGTGCCAGCCCCAGGGACAATGAGCAGTTCTTC	CASPRDNEQFF
TRBJ2-7	TRBV6-5	few	TRBD1	TGTGCCAGCACCCTCGGACAGGGGTCCTACGAGCAGTACTTC	CASTLGQGSYEQYF
TRBJ1-2	TRBV19	few	-	TGTGCCAGTAGTATGAACTATGGCTACACCTTC	CASSMNYGYTF
TRBJ2-3	TRBV20-1	-	TRBD1	TGCAGTGCTAGCCGGACAGGACATCGCACAGATACGCAGTATTTT	CSASRTGHRTDTQYF
TRBJ2-7	TRBV13	many	-	TGTGCCAGCAGTTTGGATCCAGGGGTATCCTACGAGCAGTACTTC	CASSLDPGVSYEQYF
TRBJ2-1	TRBV9	-	TRBD2	TGTGCCAGCAGCGTAGAGGGGACTAGCGGAAAGCAGTTCTTC	CASSVEGTSGKQFF
TRBJ2-2	TRBV5-1	few	TRBD1	TGCGCCAGCAATCCCAGGGGGCTGACCGGGGAGCTGTTTTTT	CASNPRGLTGELFF
TRBJ2-7	TRBV7-2	few	-	TGTGCCAGCAGCCCCAGACTAGTATCTGGCTACGAGCAGTACTTC	CASSPRLVSGYEQYF
TRBJ2-7	TRBV7-9	-	-	TGTGCCAGCAGCTTAGCAGGGGCGTATGAAGAGCAGTACTTC	CASSLAGAYEEQYF